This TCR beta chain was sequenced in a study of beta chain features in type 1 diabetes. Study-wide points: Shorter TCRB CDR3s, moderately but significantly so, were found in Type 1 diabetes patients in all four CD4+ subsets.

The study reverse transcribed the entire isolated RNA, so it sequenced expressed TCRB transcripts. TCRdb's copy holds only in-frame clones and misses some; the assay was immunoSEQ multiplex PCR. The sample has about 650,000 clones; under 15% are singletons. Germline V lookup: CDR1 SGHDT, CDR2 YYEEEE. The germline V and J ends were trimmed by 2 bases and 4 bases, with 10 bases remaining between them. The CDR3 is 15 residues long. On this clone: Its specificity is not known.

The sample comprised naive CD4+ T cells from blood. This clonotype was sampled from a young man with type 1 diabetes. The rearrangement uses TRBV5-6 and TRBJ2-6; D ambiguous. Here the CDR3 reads CASSLGPPGANVLTF. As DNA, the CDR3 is TGTGCCAGCAGCTTAGGTCCCCCCGGGGCCAACGTCCTGACTTTC.